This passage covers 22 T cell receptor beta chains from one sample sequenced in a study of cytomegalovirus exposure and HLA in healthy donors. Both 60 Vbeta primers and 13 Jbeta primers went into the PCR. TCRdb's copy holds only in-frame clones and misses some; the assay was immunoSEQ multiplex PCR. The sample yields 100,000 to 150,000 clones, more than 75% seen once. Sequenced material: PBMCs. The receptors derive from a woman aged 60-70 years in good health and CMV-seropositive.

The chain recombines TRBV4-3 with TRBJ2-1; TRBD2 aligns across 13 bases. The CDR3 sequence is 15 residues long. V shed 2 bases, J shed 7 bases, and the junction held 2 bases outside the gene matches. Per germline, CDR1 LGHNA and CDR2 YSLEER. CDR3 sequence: CASSQTSGGANEQFF. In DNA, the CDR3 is TGCGCCAGCAGCCAAACTAGCGGGGGGGCGAATGAGCAGTTCTTC.

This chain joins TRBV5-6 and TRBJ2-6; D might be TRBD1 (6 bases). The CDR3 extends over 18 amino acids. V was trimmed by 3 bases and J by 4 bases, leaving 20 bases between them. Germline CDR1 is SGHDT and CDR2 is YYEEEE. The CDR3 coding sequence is TGTGCCAGCAGCTCGGACAGAATTAAAACGGGGGGGGCCAACGTCCTGACTTTC. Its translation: CASSSDRIKTGGANVLTF. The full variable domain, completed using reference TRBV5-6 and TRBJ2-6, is DAGVTQSPTHLIKTRGQQVTLRCSPKSGHDTVSWYQQALGQGPQFIFQYYEEEERQRGNFPDRFSGHQFPNYSSELNVNALLLGDSALYLCASSSDRIKTGGANVLTFGAGSRLTVL.

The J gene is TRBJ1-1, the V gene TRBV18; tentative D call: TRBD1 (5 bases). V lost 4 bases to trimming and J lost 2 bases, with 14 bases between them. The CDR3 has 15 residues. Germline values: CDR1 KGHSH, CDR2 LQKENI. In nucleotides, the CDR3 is TGTGCCAGCTCACTGTTTACGACAGAAAACACTGAAGCTTTCTTT. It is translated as CASSLFTTENTEAFF. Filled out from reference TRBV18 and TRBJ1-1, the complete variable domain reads NAGVMQNPRHLVRRRGQEARLRCSPMKGHSHVYWYRQLPEEGLKFMVYLQKENIIDESGMPKERFSAEFPKEGPSILRIQQVVRGDSAAYFCASSLFTTENTEAFFGQGTRLTVV.

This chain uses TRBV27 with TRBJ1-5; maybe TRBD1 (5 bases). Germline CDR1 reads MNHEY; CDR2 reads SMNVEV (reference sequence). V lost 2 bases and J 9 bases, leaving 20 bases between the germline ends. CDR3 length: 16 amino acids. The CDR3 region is CASSLIAPDSSGPQHF. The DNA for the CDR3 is TGTGCCAGCAGTTTAATCGCACCTGACAGCTCAGGGCCCCAGCATTTT.

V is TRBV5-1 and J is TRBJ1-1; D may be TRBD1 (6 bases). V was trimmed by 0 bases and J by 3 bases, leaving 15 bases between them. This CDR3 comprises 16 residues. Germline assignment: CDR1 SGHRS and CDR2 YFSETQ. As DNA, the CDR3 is TGCGCCAGCAGCTTGGGAGGGGGGGCCGGATACACTGAAGCTTTCTTT. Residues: CASSLGGGAGYTEAFF.

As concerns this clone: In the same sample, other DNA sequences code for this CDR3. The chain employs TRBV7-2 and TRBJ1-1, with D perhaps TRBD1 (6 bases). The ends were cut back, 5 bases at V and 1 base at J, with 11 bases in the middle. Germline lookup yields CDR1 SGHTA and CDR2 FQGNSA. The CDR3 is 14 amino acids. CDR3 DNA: TGTGCCAGCAGCCTGGGCAGGGGGAACACTGAAGCTTTCTTT. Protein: CASSLGRGNTEAFF.

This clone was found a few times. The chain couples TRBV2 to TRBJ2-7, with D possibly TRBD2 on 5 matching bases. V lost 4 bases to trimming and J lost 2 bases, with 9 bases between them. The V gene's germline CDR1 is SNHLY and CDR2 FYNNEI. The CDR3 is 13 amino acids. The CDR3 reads CASSGLLAYEQYF. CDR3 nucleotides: TGTGCCAGCAGTGGGTTACTAGCCTACGAGCAGTACTTC.

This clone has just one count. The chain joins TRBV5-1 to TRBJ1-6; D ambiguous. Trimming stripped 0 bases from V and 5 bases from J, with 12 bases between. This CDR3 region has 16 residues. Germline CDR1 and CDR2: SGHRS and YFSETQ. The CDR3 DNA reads TGCGCCAGCAGCTTGGCCTCGGCAGGCGATAATTCACCCCTCCACTTT. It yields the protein CASSLASAGDNSPLHF. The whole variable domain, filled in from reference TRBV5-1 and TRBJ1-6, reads KAGVTQTPRYLIKTRGQQVTLSCSPISGHRSVSWYQQTPGQGLQFLFEYFSETQRNKGNFPGRFSGRQFSNSRSEMNVSTLELGDSALYLCASSLASAGDNSPLHFGNGTRLTVT.

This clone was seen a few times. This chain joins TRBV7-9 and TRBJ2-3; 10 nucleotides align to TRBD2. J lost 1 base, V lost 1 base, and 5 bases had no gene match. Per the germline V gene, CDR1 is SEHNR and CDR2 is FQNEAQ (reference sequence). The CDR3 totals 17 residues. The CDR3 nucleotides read TGTGCCAGCAGCTTAGGGTCTAGCGGGAGTCGCACAGATACGCAGTATTTT. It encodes CASSLGSSGSRTDTQYF.

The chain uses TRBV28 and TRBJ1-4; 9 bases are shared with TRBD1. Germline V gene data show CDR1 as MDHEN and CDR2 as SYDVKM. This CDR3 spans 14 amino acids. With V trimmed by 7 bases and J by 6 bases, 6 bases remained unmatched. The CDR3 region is CASKAGTGYEKLFF. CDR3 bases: TGTGCCAGCAAAGCCGGGACAGGGTATGAAAAACTGTTTTTT.

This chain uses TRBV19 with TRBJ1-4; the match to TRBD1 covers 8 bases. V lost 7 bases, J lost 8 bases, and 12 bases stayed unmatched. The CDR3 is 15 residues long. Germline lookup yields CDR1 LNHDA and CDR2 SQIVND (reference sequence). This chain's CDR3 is CASNTLQGAKEKLFF. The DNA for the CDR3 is TGTGCCAGTAACACATTGCAGGGGGCCAAAGAAAAACTGTTTTTT.

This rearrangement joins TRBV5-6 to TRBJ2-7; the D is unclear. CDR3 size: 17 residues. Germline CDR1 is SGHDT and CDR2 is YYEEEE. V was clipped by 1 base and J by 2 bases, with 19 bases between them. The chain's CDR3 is CASSLPQLTSRTYEQYF. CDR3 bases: TGTGCCAGCAGCTTGCCGCAATTAACGAGCCGAACCTACGAGCAGTACTTC. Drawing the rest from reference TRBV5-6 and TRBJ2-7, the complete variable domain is DAGVTQSPTHLIKTRGQQVTLRCSPKSGHDTVSWYQQALGQGPQFIFQYYEEEERQRGNFPDRFSGHQFPNYSSELNVNALLLGDSALYLCASSLPQLTSRTYEQYFGPGTRLTVT.

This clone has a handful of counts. The CDR3 bases are TGTGCCAGCAGCTTGGAACCAGGGTCCGAGCAGTACTTC. This encodes CASSLEPGSEQYF. This chain uses TRBV5-4 with TRBJ2-5; the D gene is possibly TRBD1 (5 bases). The DNA end favors TRBJ2-7, so the J call may be wrong. Germline V gene lookup returns CDR1 SGHNT and CDR2 YYREEE (reference sequence). The length of the CDR3 is 13 residues.

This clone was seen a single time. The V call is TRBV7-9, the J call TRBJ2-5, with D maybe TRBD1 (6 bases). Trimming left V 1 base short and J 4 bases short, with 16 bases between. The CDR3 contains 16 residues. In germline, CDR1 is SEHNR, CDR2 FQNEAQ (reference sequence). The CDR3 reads CASSLVPPGVGETQYF. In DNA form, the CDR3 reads TGTGCCAGCAGCTTAGTACCGCCAGGGGTGGGAGAGACCCAGTACTTC.

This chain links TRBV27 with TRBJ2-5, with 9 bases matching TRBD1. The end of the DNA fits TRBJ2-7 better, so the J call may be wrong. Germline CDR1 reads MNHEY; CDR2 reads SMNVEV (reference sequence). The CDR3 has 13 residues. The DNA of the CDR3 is TGTGCCAGCAGTCGGACAGGGGCCTACGAGCAGTACTTC. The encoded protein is CASSRTGAYEQYF.

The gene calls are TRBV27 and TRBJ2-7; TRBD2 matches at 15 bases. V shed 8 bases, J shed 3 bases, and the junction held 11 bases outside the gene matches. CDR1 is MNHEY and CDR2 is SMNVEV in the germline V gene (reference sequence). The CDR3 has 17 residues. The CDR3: CASGFGLAGGLVYEQYF. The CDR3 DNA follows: TGTGCCAGCGGCTTCGGACTAGCGGGGGGGCTGGTCTACGAGCAGTACTTC.

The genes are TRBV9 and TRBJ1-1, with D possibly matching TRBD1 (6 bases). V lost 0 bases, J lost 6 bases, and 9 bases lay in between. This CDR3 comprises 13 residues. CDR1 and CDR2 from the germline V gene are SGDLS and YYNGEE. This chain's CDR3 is CASSVAGESEAFF. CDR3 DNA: TGTGCCAGCAGCGTAGCAGGGGAGTCTGAAGCTTTCTTT. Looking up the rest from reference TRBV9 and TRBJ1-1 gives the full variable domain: DSGVTQTPKHLITATGQRVTLRCSPRSGDLSVYWYQQSLDQGLQFLIQYYNGEERAKGNILERFSAQQFPDLHSELNLSSLELGDSALYFCASSVAGESEAFFGQGTRLTVV.

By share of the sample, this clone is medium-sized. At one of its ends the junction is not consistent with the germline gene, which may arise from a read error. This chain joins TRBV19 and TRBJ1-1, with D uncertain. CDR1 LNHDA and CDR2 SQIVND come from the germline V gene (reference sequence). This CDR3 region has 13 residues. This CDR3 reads CATSSIESLQIYF. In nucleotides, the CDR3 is TGTGCCACCAGTAGTATCGAGTCCCTACAGATTTACTTT.

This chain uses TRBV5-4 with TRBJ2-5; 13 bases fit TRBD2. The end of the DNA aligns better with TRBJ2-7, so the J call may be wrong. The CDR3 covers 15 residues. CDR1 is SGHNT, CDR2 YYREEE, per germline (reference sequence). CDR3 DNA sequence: TGTGCCAGCAGTTGGACTAGCGGGAGTATCTACGAGCAGTACTTC. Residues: CASSWTSGSIYEQYF.

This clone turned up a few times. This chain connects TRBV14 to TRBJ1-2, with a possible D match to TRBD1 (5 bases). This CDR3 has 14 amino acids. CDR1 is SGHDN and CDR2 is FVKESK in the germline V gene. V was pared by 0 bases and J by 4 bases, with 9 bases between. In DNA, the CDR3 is TGTGCCAGCAGCCAAGATAGAGACAGCTATGGCTACACCTTC. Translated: CASSQDRDSYGYTF.

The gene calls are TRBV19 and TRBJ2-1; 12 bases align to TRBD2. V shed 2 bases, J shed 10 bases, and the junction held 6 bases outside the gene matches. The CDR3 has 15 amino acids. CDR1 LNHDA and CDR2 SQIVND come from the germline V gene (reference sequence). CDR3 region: CASSILTSGREEQFF. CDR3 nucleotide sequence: TGTGCCAGTAGTATACTGACTAGCGGGAGAGAAGAGCAGTTCTTC. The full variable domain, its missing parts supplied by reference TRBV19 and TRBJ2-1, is DGGITQSPKYLFRKEGQNVTLSCEQNLNHDAMYWYRQDPGQGLRLIYYSQIVNDFQKGDIAEGYSVSREKKESFPLTVTSAQKNPTAFYLCASSILTSGREEQFFGPGTRLTVL.

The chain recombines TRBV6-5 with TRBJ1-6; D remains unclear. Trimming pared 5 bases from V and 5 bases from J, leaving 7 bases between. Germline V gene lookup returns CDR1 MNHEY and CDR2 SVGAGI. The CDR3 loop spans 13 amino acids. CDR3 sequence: CASSGRDNSPLHF. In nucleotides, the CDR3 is TGTGCCAGCAGTGGCCGGGATAATTCACCCCTCCACTTT.